This T cell receptor (beta chain) is drawn from a study of T cell responses to AZD1222 COVID-19 vaccine. Whole-study results and caveats: Among spike-specific TCRs, nearly half reportedly target unmutated variant regions.

Sequencing used immunoSEQ multiplex PCR; TCRdb keeps in-frame clones, though not all of them. The table includes 100,000 to 150,000 clones, more than 90% detected once. The V gene's germline CDR1 is SQVTM and CDR2 ANQGSEA. This CDR3 has 13 residues. V lost 6 bases to trimming and J lost 10 bases; unmatched junction nucleotides: 11. On this clone itself: Antigen unknown.

The genes are TRBV29-1 and TRBJ1-1; 10 nucleotides agree with TRBD1. The specimen comprised peripheral blood, sampled 28 days after the second AZD1222 dose. This clonotype was obtained from an adult who received the AZD1222 COVID-19 vaccine. The DNA for the CDR3 is TGCAGCGTCCCCGGGACAGGGGCCGGGGGAGCTTTCTTT. Translation: CSVPGTGAGGAFF.